Following are 19 T cell receptor beta chains from one sample sequenced in a study of CD8 T cells in Susac syndrome. Roughly 0.45 to 1 ug RNA was reverse transcribed with random hexamers. One entry per CDR3 protein results from TCRdb running MiXCR on the immunoSEQ multiplex PCR reads. This table has about 120,000 distinct CDR3 sequences, just under 95% appearing once. Input material: CD8+ T cells from PBMCs. The receptors stem from a human donor in good health.

The J gene is TRBJ1-4, the V gene TRBV7-2; 8 bases are a match to TRBD1. CDR1 is SGHTA and CDR2 is FQGNSA in the germline V gene. V dropped 5 bases and J dropped 7; count of bases not matched to a gene: 3. This CDR3 contains 13 residues. This CDR3 is CASSRQGTEKLFF. The CDR3 region has the DNA TGTGCCAGCAGCCGACAGGGGACTGAAAAACTGTTTTTT.

The rearrangement links TRBV7-3 to TRBJ2-7; TRBD2 matches at 7 bases. The J segment lost 6 bases and the V segment lost 2 bases, leaving 1 base of the junction unmatched. In germline, CDR1 is SGHTA, CDR2 FQGTGA. The CDR3 has 12 amino acids. CDR3 bases: TGTGCCAGCAGCTTAGGGAGGGGCGAGCAGTACTTC. Translated: CASSLGRGEQYF.

This sequence joins TRBV7-2 and TRBJ2-7, with 12 bases fitting TRBD2. V gave up 7 bases and J gave up 0 bases; unmatched junction bases: 4. The CDR3 length is 15 residues. In germline, CDR1 is SGHTA, CDR2 FQGNSA. This CDR3 reads CASKTSGGYSYEQYF. The DNA of the CDR3 is TGTGCCAGCAAGACTAGCGGGGGTTACTCCTACGAGCAGTACTTC.

V usage is TRBV2 and J usage is TRBJ1-1; D not certain. Germline V gene lookup returns CDR1 SNHLY and CDR2 FYNNEI. The CDR3 contains 10 residues. The V end lost 6 bases, the J end lost 6 bases, and 5 bases lay between the germline ends. CDR3 region: CASRGSEAFF. CDR3 sequence (DNA): TGTGCCAGCAGAGGATCTGAAGCTTTCTTT.

The genes are TRBV6-6 and TRBJ1-4; TRBD1 might be the D (5 bases). Deletions cut 5 bases from V and 8 bases from J, with 15 bases between. CDR3 length equals 14 residues. Germline V CDR1 and CDR2: MNHNY, SVGAGI (reference sequence). The CDR3 spells CASSPPGAEEKLFF. CDR3 DNA: TGTGCCAGCAGTCCTCCCGGGGCCGAGGAAAAACTGTTTTTT.

This chain links TRBV12-3 or TRBV12-4 with TRBJ2-6; TRBD1 agrees at 7 bases. Unmatched junction bases numbered 3, after V lost 7 bases and J lost 0 bases. The CDR3 has 15 residues. CDR3 amino acids: CASKYRGSGANVLTF. DNA of the CDR3: TGTGCCAGCAAGTACAGGGGCTCTGGGGCCAACGTCCTGACTTTC.

This clonotype was observed once. The gene calls are TRBV5-1 and TRBJ2-7; D perhaps matches TRBD1 (6 bases). The germline V and J ends were trimmed by 4 bases and 0 bases, with 11 bases remaining between them. The CDR3 sequence is 14 residues long. Germline assignment: CDR1 SGHRS and CDR2 YFSETQ. CDR3 in amino acids: CASSGTGNSYEQYF. DNA for the CDR3: TGCGCCAGCAGCGGCACAGGGAACTCCTACGAGCAGTACTTC.

The V call is TRBV6-1, the J call TRBJ2-7; the D gene is possibly TRBD1 (6 bases). CDR1 and CDR2 (germline): MNHNS, SASEGT. The CDR3 is made up of 14 amino acids. V was pared by 5 bases and J by 2 bases, with 13 bases between. CDR3 bases: TGTGCCAGCAGTCACAGGGACCCCACCTACGAGCAGTACTTC. Translated, it gives CASSHRDPTYEQYF.

J is TRBJ2-2 and V is TRBV30, with 10 positions matching TRBD1. Losses at the gene ends were 0 bases for V and 4 bases for J; bases not matched to a gene: 14. Germline CDR1 reads GTSNPN; CDR2 reads SVGIG (reference sequence). The CDR3 has 19 amino acids. The CDR3 region is CAWSVLFRTGGSGTGELFF. The CDR3 nucleotides read TGTGCCTGGAGTGTACTCTTCCGGACAGGGGGTTCGGGCACCGGGGAGCTGTTTTTT.

The V gene is TRBV7-9, the J gene TRBJ2-3; D is undetermined. This CDR3 has 11 amino acids. CDR1 and CDR2 from the germline V gene are SEHNR and FQNEAQ (reference sequence). With 5 bases removed from V and 14 bases from J, the gap between germline ends came to 14 bases. CDR3 loop: CASSLTIEMYF. CDR3 bases: TGTGCCAGCAGCCTGACCATTGAGATGTATTTT.

As for this clonotype: At one of its ends the junction is not consistent with the germline gene, which may arise from a read error. The V gene is TRBV2, the J gene TRBJ1-4, with D maybe TRBD1 (5 bases). The V gene's germline CDR1 is SNHLY and CDR2 FYNNEI. The length of the CDR3 is 15 residues. The CDR3: CSSSDRSLTNEKLFF. The CDR3 coding sequence is TGTTCCAGCAGTGACAGAAGCCTAACTAATGAAAAACTGTTTTTT.

V and J are TRBV10-3 and TRBJ1-1; D gene ambiguous. The germline V gene encodes CDR1 ENHRY and CDR2 SYGVKD. The CDR3 is 14 amino acids. Trimming pared 10 bases from V and 8 bases from J, leaving 23 bases between. CDR3: CATLGFGPAAEAFF. In DNA, the CDR3 is TGTGCCACCTTAGGATTTGGTCCGGCAGCCGAAGCTTTCTTT.

The chain joins TRBV3-1 to TRBJ2-5; D not certain. Germline loops: CDR1 LGHDT, CDR2 YNNKEL (reference sequence). The CDR3 contains 15 residues. The V end lost 0 bases, the J end lost 1 base, and 9 bases lay between the germline ends. The CDR3: CASSQDWRGQETQYF. The CDR3 region has the DNA TGTGCCAGCAGCCAAGATTGGCGCGGCCAAGAGACCCAGTACTTC.

This chain links TRBV5-1 with TRBJ2-7, with unresolved D. The germline V and J ends were trimmed by 1 base and 2 bases, with 10 bases remaining between them. The CDR3 extends over 14 amino acids. Looked up from germline, CDR1 is SGHRS and CDR2 is YFSETQ. CDR3 region: CASSLSEATYEQYF. CDR3 DNA: TGCGCCAGCAGCTTGTCCGAGGCTACCTACGAGCAGTACTTC.

The chain couples TRBV20-1 to TRBJ2-1; 13 positions match TRBD2. V shed 0 bases, J shed 15 bases, and the junction held 8 bases outside the gene matches. Germline V gene data show CDR1 as DFQATT and CDR2 as SNEGSKA (reference sequence). The CDR3 length is 14 residues. The chain's CDR3 is CSARDGLAGVPPFF. In nucleotides, the CDR3 is TGCAGTGCTAGAGACGGACTAGCGGGAGTACCGCCGTTCTTC.

This chain joins TRBV12-5 and TRBJ1-5, with D perhaps matching TRBD1 (6 bases). The V end was cut by 5 bases, the J end by 6 bases, with 11 bases between. The CDR3 extends over 13 amino acids. CDR1 and CDR2 (germline): LGHNT, FRNRAP. The CDR3 region is CASGPDSRQPQHF. In nucleotides, the CDR3 is TGTGCTAGTGGTCCGGACAGTCGTCAGCCCCAGCATTTT.

The V call is TRBV5-1, the J call TRBJ1-4, with TRBD1 identical over 9 bases. The CDR3 consists of 14 residues. The V segment lost 7 bases and the J segment 6 bases; nucleotides outside the gene matches: 7. Germline V gene data show CDR1 as SGHRS and CDR2 as YFSETQ. CDR3 DNA: TGCGCCAGCGGAGAAACAGGGGGCGATGAAAAACTGTTTTTT. Protein product: CASGETGGDEKLFF.

The table lists this clonotype with a few counts. The chain couples TRBV12-3 or TRBV12-4 to TRBJ2-7; D may be TRBD1 (5 bases). V was trimmed by 5 bases and J by 3 bases, leaving 11 bases between them. The CDR3 runs 13 residues. CDR3 loop: CASSLQVRYEQYF. CDR3 coding DNA: TGTGCCAGCAGTCTACAGGTTCGCTACGAGCAGTACTTC.

This sequence joins TRBV5-1 and TRBJ1-2; 7 nucleotides match TRBD1. Germline values: CDR1 SGHRS, CDR2 YFSETQ. V gave up 0 bases and J gave up 7 bases; unmatched junction bases: 3. This CDR3 has 13 amino acids. CDR3 sequence (DNA): TGCGCCAGCAGCTTGGGGGGACAGACTGGCTACACCTTC. Protein product: CASSLGGQTGYTF.